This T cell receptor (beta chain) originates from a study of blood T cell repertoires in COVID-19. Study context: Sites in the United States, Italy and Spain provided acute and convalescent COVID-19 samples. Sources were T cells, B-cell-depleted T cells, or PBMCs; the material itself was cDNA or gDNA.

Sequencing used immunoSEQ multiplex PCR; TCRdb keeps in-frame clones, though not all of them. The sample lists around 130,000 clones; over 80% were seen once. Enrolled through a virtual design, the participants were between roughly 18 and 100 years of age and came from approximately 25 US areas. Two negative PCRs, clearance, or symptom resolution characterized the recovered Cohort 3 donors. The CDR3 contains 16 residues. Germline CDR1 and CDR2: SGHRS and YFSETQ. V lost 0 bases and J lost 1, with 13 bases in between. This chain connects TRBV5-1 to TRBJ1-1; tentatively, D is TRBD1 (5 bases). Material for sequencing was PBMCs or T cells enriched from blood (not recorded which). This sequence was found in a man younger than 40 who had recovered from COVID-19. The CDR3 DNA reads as TGCGCCAGCAGCTTGGGGGTGGCAGGGCCGAACACTGAAGCTTTCTTT. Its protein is CASSLGVAGPNTEAFF.